A selection of T cell receptor beta chains follows, all from one sample in a study of cytomegalovirus exposure and HLA in healthy donors. Produced via immunoSEQ multiplex PCR; TCRdb's table is partial and in-frame only. Here the sample spans under 200,000 clones, about 80% being singletons. Material for sequencing was PBMCs. The receptors come from a man between 18 and 29 years old in good health and CMV-seropositive. The CDR3 runs from the conserved cysteine through the conserved F or W. Fields, in order: clone size, D gene, J gene, V gene, CDR3 DNA, CDR3 protein. D genes are given only for firm matches. A clone size is listed for some rows: how often the clone was seen (once, few, many), or a class if it is expanded.

abundance: NA; d_gene: NA; j_gene: TRBJ2-3; v_gene: TRBV15; CDR3nt: TGTGCCACCAGCAGAGCCCCGGGAAGCACAGATACGCAGTATTTT; CDR3aa: CATSRAPGSTDTQYF
abundance: NA; d_gene: NA; j_gene: TRBJ2-1; v_gene: TRBV7-9; CDR3nt: TGTTCCAGCAGCCCCCTGGCCCTAGCGTTAGGAAATGAGCAGTTCTTC; CDR3aa: CSSSPLALALGNEQFF
abundance: NA; d_gene: NA; j_gene: TRBJ1-1; v_gene: TRBV29-1; CDR3nt: TGCAGCGTACTACAGGGAAACACTGAAGCTTTCTTT; CDR3aa: CSVLQGNTEAFF
abundance: NA; d_gene: TRBD1; j_gene: TRBJ2-3; v_gene: TRBV5-1; CDR3nt: TGCGCCAGCAGCTTGCCGGGACAGAGCACAGATACGCAGTATTTT; CDR3aa: CASSLPGQSTDTQYF
abundance: NA; d_gene: TRBD2; j_gene: TRBJ2-1; v_gene: TRBV9; CDR3nt: TGTGCCAGCAGCCCTCAGCTAGCGGTGACCTACAATGAGCAGTTCTTC; CDR3aa: CASSPQLAVTYNEQFF
abundance: NA; d_gene: TRBD2; j_gene: TRBJ2-7; v_gene: TRBV7-2; CDR3nt: TGTGCCAGCAGCTTAGAGACTAGCGGGGGGTACGAGCAGTACTTC; CDR3aa: CASSLETSGGYEQYF
abundance: NA; d_gene: NA; j_gene: TRBJ1-1; v_gene: TRBV29-1; CDR3nt: TGCAGCGTTATAGGGGTAGAGAGTGAAGCTTTCTTT; CDR3aa: CSVIGVESEAFF
abundance: few; d_gene: NA; j_gene: TRBJ2-1; v_gene: TRBV6-1; CDR3nt: TGTGCCAGCAGTGCCGTCCGTGTCAATGAGCAGTTCTTC; CDR3aa: CASSAVRVNEQFF
abundance: few; d_gene: NA; j_gene: TRBJ1-3; v_gene: TRBV30; CDR3nt: TGTGCCTGGAGTGTATCCGGGTACTCTGGAAACACCATATATTTT; CDR3aa: CAWSVSGYSGNTIYF
abundance: few; d_gene: NA; j_gene: TRBJ2-7; v_gene: TRBV9; CDR3nt: TGTGCCAGCAGCCTAGGACCCCCCGGGACTGGGGACTACGAGCAGTACTTC; CDR3aa: CASSLGPPGTGDYEQYF
abundance: once; d_gene: NA; j_gene: TRBJ2-5; v_gene: TRBV7-8; CDR3nt: TGTGCCAGCAGCTTACTCGAGGGAAAGACCCAGTACTTC; CDR3aa: CASSLLEGKTQYF
abundance: NA; d_gene: TRBD1; j_gene: TRBJ1-3; v_gene: TRBV7-9; CDR3nt: TGTGCCAGCAGCCCCCCCCGGACCCGACAGGGCAGCTCTGGAAACACCATATATTTT; CDR3aa: CASSPPRTRQGSSGNTIYF
abundance: NA; d_gene: TRBD1; j_gene: TRBJ1-5; v_gene: TRBV2; CDR3nt: TGTGCCAGCACCAGGACAGGGAATCAGCCCCAGCATTTT; CDR3aa: CASTRTGNQPQHF
abundance: NA; d_gene: NA; j_gene: TRBJ1-2; v_gene: TRBV30; CDR3nt: TGTGCCTGGAGTGACAGATCGGGCTACACCTTC; CDR3aa: CAWSDRSGYTF
abundance: NA; d_gene: NA; j_gene: TRBJ2-5; v_gene: TRBV29-1; CDR3nt: TGCAGCGTTGAAGAGCGCTTCCGAGAGACCCAGTACTTC; CDR3aa: CSVEERFRETQYF
abundance: NA; d_gene: NA; j_gene: TRBJ1-1; v_gene: TRBV5-1; CDR3nt: TGCGCCAGCAGCTTGGCCACTTCATCCAGGGGGAACACTGAAGCTTTCTTT; CDR3aa: CASSLATSSRGNTEAFF
abundance: NA; d_gene: TRBD1; j_gene: TRBJ1-3; v_gene: TRBV9; CDR3nt: TGTGCCAGCAACACAGCAGGGGGCTCTGGAAACACCATATATTTT; CDR3aa: CASNTAGGSGNTIYF
abundance: NA; d_gene: TRBD1; j_gene: TRBJ2-5; v_gene: TRBV29-1; CDR3nt: TGCAGCGTTGAAGAGAGGGGACAGGGGGCGACCCAGTACTTC; CDR3aa: CSVEERGQGATQYF
abundance: NA; d_gene: NA; j_gene: TRBJ1-1; v_gene: TRBV9; CDR3nt: TGTGCCAGCAGCGTATTCGGGGGAGCGGAGAGCACTGAAGCTTTCTTT; CDR3aa: CASSVFGGAESTEAFF
abundance: once; d_gene: NA; j_gene: TRBJ2-1; v_gene: TRBV2; CDR3nt: TGTGCCAGCAGTGAAGCGTTGGGGGCCAGTGAGCAGTTCTTC; CDR3aa: CASSEALGASEQFF
abundance: few; d_gene: TRBD1; j_gene: TRBJ2-6; v_gene: TRBV9; CDR3nt: TGTGCCAGCAGCGTCGGGACAGGACTTTCTGGGGCCAACGTCCTGACTTTC; CDR3aa: CASSVGTGLSGANVLTF
abundance: NA; d_gene: TRBD1; j_gene: TRBJ1-6; v_gene: TRBV19; CDR3nt: TGTGCCAGTAGTTTGGGACAGGGATCGAATTCACCCCTCCACTTT; CDR3aa: CASSLGQGSNSPLHF
abundance: NA; d_gene: NA; j_gene: TRBJ2-1; v_gene: TRBV6-1; CDR3nt: TGTGCCAGCAGTGAATGGCAGGGGTCGAGAGGCAATGAGCAGTTCTTC; CDR3aa: CASSEWQGSRGNEQFF
abundance: NA; d_gene: TRBD1; j_gene: TRBJ1-2; v_gene: TRBV27; CDR3nt: TGTGCCAGCAGTTTTGGGACAGGGGGCAGCTTAGGCTACACCTTC; CDR3aa: CASSFGTGGSLGYTF
abundance: NA; d_gene: TRBD1; j_gene: TRBJ2-7; v_gene: TRBV18; CDR3nt: TGTGCCAGCTCACCACAGCAGGGGACAGCAATCTCCTACGAGCAGTACTTC; CDR3aa: CASSPQQGTAISYEQYF
abundance: NA; d_gene: NA; j_gene: TRBJ2-2; v_gene: TRBV4-2; CDR3nt: TGTGCCAGCAGCCAAGAGGACACGGTCACCGGGGAGCTGTTTTTT; CDR3aa: CASSQEDTVTGELFF
abundance: NA; d_gene: NA; j_gene: TRBJ2-2; v_gene: TRBV11-2; CDR3nt: TGTGCCAGCAGCTCAGAGTTCAGGGATCAATTCGACACCGGGGAGCTGTTTTTT; CDR3aa: CASSSEFRDQFDTGELFF
abundance: few; d_gene: TRBD1; j_gene: TRBJ2-1; v_gene: TRBV9; CDR3nt: TGTGCCAGCAGCCTGGGACAGGGTGCCATGAAGGAGCAGTTCTTC; CDR3aa: CASSLGQGAMKEQFF
abundance: NA; d_gene: TRBD2; j_gene: TRBJ2-1; v_gene: TRBV5-5; CDR3nt: TGTGCCAGCAGCTTGGAGGGAGGGCCGGAAGAGCAGTTCTTC; CDR3aa: CASSLEGGPEEQFF
abundance: NA; d_gene: NA; j_gene: TRBJ1-2; v_gene: TRBV6-4; CDR3nt: TGTGCCAGCAGTCAACCGGGACACCTGCCTAACTATGGCTACACCTTC; CDR3aa: CASSQPGHLPNYGYTF